The present TCR beta chain was sequenced within a study of identical twins. Trimming cost V 5 bases and J 1 base, with 7 bases left between them. The germline V gene has CDR1 DFQATT and CDR2 SNEGSKA (reference sequence). This CDR3 is 12 amino acids long. Points from the study as a whole: Partly confounded zero-insertion analyses could result from invariant MAIT and iNKT cells. Cord blood's abundant beta clonotypes had fewer insertions, unlike memory repertoires.

TCRdb analysed the 5' RACE reads with MiXCR anew, one entry per CDR3 protein. The profile shows just over 500,000 distinct CDR3 sequences, approximately 22% of them singletons. A word on this clonotype: The antigen is undetermined.

These same data were also listed under a study on T cells expressing NK-cell markers. This second report adds: Seropositivity for HCMV was found in seven of the eight sequenced donors, with one seronegative.

The genes are TRBV20-1 and TRBJ2-3; D unresolved. The receptor was isolated from a woman aged 18-29 years in good health. Input material: CD4+ T cells sorted from blood. CDR3 protein: CSALEGTDTQYF. The CDR3 DNA sequence: TGCAGTGCTCTAGAAGGCACAGATACGCAGTATTTT.